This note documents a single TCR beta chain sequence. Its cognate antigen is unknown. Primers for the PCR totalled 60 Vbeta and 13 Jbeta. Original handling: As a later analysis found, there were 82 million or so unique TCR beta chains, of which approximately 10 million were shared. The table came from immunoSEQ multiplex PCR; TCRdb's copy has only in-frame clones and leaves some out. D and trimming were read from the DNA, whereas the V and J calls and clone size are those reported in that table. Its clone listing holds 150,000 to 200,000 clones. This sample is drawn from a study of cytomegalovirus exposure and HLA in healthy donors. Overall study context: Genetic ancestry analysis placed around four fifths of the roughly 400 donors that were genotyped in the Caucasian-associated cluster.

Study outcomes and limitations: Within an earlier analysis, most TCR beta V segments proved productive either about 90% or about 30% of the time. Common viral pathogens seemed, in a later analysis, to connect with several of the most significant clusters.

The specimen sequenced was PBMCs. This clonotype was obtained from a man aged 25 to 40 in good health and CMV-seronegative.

The CDR3 DNA sequence: TGTGCCAGCATGGAGGGGGCCGAGGGTAACGAGCAGTACTTC. This translates into CASMEGAEGNEQYF. The rearrangement links TRBV6-5 to TRBJ2-7, with a possible D match to TRBD1 (7 bases). Trimming stripped 7 bases from V and 5 bases from J, with 18 bases between. The germline CDR1 and CDR2 sequences are MNHEY and SVGAGI. The CDR3 runs to 14 residues.